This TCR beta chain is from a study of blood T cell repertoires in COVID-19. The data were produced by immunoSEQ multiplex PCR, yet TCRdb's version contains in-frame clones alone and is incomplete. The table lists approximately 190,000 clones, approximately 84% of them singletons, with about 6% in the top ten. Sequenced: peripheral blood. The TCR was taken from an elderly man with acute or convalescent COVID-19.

CDR3 nucleotides: TGCGCCAGCAGCTTGTGGACACCCATGAACACTGAAGCTTTCTTT. Translation: CASSLWTPMNTEAFF. This chain links TRBV5-1 with TRBJ1-1; perhaps TRBD1 as D (5 bases). Trimming cost V 1 base and J 0 bases, with 10 bases left between them. The CDR3 is 15 amino acids. Germline values: CDR1 SGHRS, CDR2 YFSETQ.